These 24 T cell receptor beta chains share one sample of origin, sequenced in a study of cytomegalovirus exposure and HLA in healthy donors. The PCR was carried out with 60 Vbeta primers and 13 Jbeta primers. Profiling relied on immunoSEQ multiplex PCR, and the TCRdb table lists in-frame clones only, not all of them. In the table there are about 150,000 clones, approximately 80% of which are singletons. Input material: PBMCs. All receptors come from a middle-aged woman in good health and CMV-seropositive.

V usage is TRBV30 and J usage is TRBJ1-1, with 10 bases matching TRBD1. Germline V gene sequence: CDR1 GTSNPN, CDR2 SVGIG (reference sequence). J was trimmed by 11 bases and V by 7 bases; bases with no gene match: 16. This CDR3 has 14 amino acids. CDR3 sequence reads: CAYNRDRGQAGAFF. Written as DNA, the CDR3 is TGTGCCTACAACCGGGACAGGGGTCAAGCAGGGGCTTTCTTT. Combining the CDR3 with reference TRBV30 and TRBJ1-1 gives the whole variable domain SQTIHQWPATLVQPVGSPLSLECTVEGTSNPNLYWYRQAAGRGLQLLFYSVGIGQISSEVPQNLSASRPQDRQFILSSKKLLLSDSGFYLCAYNRDRGQAGAFFGQGTRLTVV.

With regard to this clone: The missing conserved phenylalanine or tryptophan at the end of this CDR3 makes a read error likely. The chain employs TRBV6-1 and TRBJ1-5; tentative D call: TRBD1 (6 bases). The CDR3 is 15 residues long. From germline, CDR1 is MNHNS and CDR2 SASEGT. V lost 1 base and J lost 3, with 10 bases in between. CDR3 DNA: TGTGCCAGCAGTGAAGTTCTGGGGGCCAATCAGCCCCAGCATCTT. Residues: CASSEVLGANQPQHL.

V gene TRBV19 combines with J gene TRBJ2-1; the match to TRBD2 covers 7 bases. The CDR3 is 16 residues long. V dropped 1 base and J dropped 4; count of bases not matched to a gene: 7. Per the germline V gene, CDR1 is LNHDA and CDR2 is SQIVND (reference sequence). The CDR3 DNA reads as TGTGCCAGTAGTATAGTCCAGGGAGGGCGATACAATGAGCAGTTCTTC. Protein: CASSIVQGGRYNEQFF.

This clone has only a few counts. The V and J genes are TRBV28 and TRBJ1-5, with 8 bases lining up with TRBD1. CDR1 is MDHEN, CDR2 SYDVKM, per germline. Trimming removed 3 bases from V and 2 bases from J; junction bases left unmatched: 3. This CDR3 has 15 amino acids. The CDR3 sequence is CASSFRGRGNQPQHF. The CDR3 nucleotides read TGTGCCAGCAGTTTCAGGGGGCGAGGCAATCAGCCCCAGCATTTT.

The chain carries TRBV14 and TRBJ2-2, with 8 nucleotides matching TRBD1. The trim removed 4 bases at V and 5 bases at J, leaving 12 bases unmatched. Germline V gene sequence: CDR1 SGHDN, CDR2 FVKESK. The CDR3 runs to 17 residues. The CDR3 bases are TGTGCCAGCAGCCCCTGGCAGGGGGCGATACCTACCGGGGAGCTGTTTTTT. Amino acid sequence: CASSPWQGAIPTGELFF.

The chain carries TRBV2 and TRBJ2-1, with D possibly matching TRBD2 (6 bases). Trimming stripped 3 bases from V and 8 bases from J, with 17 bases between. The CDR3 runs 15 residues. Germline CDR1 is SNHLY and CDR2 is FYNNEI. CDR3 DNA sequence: TGTGCCAGCAGTGATCGTGGGAGGATCTCCCATGAGCAGTTCTTC. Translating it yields CASSDRGRISHEQFF.

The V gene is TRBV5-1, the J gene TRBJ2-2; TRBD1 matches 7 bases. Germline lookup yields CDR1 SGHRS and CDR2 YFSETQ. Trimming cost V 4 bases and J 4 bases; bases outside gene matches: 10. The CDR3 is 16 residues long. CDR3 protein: CASSLGGTKSTGELFF. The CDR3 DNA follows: TGCGCCAGCAGCCTAGGGGGCACCAAATCCACCGGGGAGCTGTTTTTT. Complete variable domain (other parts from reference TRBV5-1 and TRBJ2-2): KAGVTQTPRYLIKTRGQQVTLSCSPISGHRSVSWYQQTPGQGLQFLFEYFSETQRNKGNFPGRFSGRQFSNSRSEMNVSTLELGDSALYLCASSLGGTKSTGELFFGEGSRLTVL.

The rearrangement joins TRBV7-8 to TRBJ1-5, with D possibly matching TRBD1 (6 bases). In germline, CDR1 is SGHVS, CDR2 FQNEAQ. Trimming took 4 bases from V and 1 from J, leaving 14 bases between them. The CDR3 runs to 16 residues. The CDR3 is CASSSTRGGSNQPQHF. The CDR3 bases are TGTGCCAGCAGCTCCACCAGGGGAGGGAGCAATCAGCCCCAGCATTTT.

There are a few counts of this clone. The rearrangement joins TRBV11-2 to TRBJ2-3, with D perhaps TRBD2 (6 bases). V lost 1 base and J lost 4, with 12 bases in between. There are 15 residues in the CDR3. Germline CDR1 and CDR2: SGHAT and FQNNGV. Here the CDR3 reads CASSLVGSWADTQYF. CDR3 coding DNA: TGTGCCAGCAGCTTAGTCGGGAGTTGGGCAGATACGCAGTATTTT. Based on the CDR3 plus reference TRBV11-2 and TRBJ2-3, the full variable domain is EAGVAQSPRYKIIEKRQSVAFWCNPISGHATLYWYQQILGQGPKLLIQFQNNGVVDDSQLPKDRFSAERLKGVDSTLKIQPAKLEDSAVYLCASSLVGSWADTQYFGPGTRLTVL.

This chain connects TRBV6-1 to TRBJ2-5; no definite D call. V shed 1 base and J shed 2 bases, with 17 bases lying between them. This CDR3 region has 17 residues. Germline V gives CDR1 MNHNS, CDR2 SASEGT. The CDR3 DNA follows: TGTGCCAGCAGTGAAGAAGAGGTTTTCACGAATCAAGAGACCCAGTACTTC. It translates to CASSEEEVFTNQETQYF.

This CDR3 reads CASTPTGIREPQHF. The CDR3 DNA is TGTGCCAGTACCCCTACAGGGATCCGGGAGCCCCAGCATTTT. V usage is TRBV19 and J usage is TRBJ1-5; possible D gene TRBD1, 6 bases. Per germline, CDR1 LNHDA and CDR2 SQIVND (reference sequence). This CDR3 is built from 14 residues. Trimming took off 7 bases at V and 8 bases at J, with 18 bases between the two ends.

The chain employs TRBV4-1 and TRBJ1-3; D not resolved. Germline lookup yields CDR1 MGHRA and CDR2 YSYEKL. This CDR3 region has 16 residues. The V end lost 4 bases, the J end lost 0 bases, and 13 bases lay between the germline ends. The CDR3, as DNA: TGCGCCAGCAGCCCTACCTTCCCAATCTCTGGAAACACCATATATTTT. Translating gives CASSPTFPISGNTIYF.

This CDR3 is CASVATGIGYGYTF. The CDR3 DNA follows: TGCGCCAGCGTGGCCACCGGGATAGGCTATGGCTACACCTTC. The V call is TRBV10-2, the J call TRBJ1-2; unclear D gene. Trimming left V 8 bases short and J 4 bases short, with 17 bases between. This CDR3 contains 14 residues. Per the germline V gene, CDR1 is WSHSY and CDR2 is SAAADI.

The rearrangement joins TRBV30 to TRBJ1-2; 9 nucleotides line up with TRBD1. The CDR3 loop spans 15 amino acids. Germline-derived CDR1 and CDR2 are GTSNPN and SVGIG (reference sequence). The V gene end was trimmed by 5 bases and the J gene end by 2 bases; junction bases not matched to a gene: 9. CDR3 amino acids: CAWDSPGTGNYGYTF. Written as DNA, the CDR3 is TGTGCCTGGGATTCCCCCGGGACAGGGAACTATGGCTACACCTTC.

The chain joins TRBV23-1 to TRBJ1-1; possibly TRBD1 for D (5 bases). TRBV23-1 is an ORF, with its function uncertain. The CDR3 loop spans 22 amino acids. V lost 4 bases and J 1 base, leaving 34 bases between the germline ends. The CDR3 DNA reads TGCGCCAGCAGTCGGTCACCTGGCGGGACGGGCCGGCGGAACTCCTCGAACACTGAAGCTTTCTTT. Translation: CASSRSPGGTGRRNSSNTEAFF.

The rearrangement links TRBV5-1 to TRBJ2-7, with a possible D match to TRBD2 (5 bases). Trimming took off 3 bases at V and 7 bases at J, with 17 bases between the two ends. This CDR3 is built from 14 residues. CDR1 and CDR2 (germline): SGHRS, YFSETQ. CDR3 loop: CASSSDPPTGEQYF. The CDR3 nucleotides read TGCGCCAGCAGCTCGGACCCACCGACGGGAGAGCAGTACTTC. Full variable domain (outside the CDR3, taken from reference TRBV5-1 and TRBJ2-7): KAGVTQTPRYLIKTRGQQVTLSCSPISGHRSVSWYQQTPGQGLQFLFEYFSETQRNKGNFPGRFSGRQFSNSRSEMNVSTLELGDSALYLCASSSDPPTGEQYFGPGTRLTVT.

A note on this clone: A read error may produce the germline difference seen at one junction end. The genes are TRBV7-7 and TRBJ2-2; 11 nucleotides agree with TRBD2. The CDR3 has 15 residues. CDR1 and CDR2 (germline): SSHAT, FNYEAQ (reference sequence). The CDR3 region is CASSPGTSGTGELFF. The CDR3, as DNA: TGTGCTAGCAGCCCCGGGACTAGCGGAACCGGGGAGCTGTTTTTT.

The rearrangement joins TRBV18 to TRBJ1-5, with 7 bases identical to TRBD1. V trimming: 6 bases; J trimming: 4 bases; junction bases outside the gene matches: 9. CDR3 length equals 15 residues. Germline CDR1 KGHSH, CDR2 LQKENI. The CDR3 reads CASSRGTEVNQPQHF. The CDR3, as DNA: TGTGCCAGCTCTCGCGGGACAGAAGTAAATCAGCCCCAGCATTTT.

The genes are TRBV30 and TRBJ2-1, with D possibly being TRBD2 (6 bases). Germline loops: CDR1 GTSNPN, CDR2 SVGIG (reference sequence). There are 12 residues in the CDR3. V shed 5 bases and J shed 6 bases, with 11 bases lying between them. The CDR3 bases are TGTGCCTGGTCACTGACTAGCAATGAGCAGTTCTTC. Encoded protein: CAWSLTSNEQFF.

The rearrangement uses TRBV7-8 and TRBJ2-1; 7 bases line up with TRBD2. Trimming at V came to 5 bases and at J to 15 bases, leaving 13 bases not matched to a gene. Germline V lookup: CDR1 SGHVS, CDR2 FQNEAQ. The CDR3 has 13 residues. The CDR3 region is CASSTSRAGNRFF. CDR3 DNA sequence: TGTGCCAGCAGCACATCAAGAGCGGGAAACAGGTTCTTC.

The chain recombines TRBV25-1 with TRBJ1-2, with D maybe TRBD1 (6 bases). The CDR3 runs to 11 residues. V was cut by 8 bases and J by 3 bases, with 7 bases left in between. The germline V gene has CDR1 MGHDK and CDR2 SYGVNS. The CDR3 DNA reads TGTGCCAGCCAGGGGTACTATGGCTACACCTTC. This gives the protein CASQGYYGYTF.

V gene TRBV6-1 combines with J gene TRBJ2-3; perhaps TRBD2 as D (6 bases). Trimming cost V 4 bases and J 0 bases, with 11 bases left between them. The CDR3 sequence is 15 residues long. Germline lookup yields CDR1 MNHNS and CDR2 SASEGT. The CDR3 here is CASSAPGTSTDTQYF. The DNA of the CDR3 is TGTGCCAGCAGTGCTCCAGGGACTAGCACAGATACGCAGTATTTT.

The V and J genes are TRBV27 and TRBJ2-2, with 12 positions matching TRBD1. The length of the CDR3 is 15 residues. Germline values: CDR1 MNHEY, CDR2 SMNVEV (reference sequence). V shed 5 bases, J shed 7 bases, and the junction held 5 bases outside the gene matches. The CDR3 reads CASSAGTGGFGELFF. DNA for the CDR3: TGTGCCAGCAGTGCCGGGACAGGGGGCTTCGGGGAGCTGTTTTTT.

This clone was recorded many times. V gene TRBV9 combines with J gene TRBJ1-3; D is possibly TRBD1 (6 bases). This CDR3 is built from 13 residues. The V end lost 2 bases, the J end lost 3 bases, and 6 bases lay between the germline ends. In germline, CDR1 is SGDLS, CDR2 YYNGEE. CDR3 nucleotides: TGTGCCAGCAGCGTGGACAGTGGAAACACCATATATTTT. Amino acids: CASSVDSGNTIYF.